This T cell receptor beta chain is drawn from a study of blood T cell repertoires in COVID-19. The data were produced by immunoSEQ multiplex PCR, yet TCRdb's version contains in-frame clones alone and is incomplete. Of 490,000 or so clones listed, around nine tenths are singletons. CDR3 length: 16 amino acids. V lost 4 bases and J 6 bases, leaving 21 bases between the germline ends. CDR1 and CDR2 from the germline V gene are LNHNV and YYDKDF (reference sequence). Sequencing used PBMCs or T cells enriched from blood (not recorded which). This chain joins TRBV15 and TRBJ1-2; the D gene is possibly TRBD1 (5 bases). This sequence originates from a woman aged 60-75 years who had recovered from COVID-19. This CDR3 is CATSTTDTAQGDGYTF. The CDR3 DNA reads as TGTGCCACCAGCACCACAGATACGGCACAAGGGGATGGCTACACCTTC.